Listed here are 11 T cell receptor beta chains from one sample, sequenced in a study of molecular identifiers for immune sequencing clone quantification. TCRdb reprocessed the PCR reads via MiXCR and lists one record per CDR3 protein. This table holds approximately 590,000 distinct CDR3 sequences, about 25% found once. The sequencing sample was made of naive CD8+ T cells from blood, with Jurkat cell RNA spiked in. Stated subset: FACS-sorted CD8+CD4-CCR7+CD45RA+ naive T cells. The receptor set was obtained from a human donor in good health. Some libraries in this study had Jurkat cell RNA spiked in.

This clonotype was seen just once. Mismatch with germline at one junction end may stem from a read error. V is TRBV6-5 and J is TRBJ2-5, with D hard to call. This CDR3 region has 14 residues. CDR1 is MNHEY and CDR2 is SVGAGI in the germline V gene. CDR3 in amino acids: CASSYEQYQGTQYF. CDR3 coding DNA: TGTGCCAGCAGTTACGAACAGTACCAAGGGACCCAGTACTTC.

The chain carries TRBV30 and TRBJ2-7, with D maybe TRBD1 (6 bases). Germline CDR1 GTSNPN, CDR2 SVGIG (reference sequence). Trimming cost V 3 bases and J 4 bases, with 22 bases left between them. This CDR3 has 16 amino acids. CDR3 in amino acids: CAWRVQLKNREYEQYF. CDR3 DNA: TGTGCCTGGAGGGTACAGTTGAAGAACAGGGAGTACGAGCAGTACTTC.

With regard to this clonotype: This may stem from a read error, because a much larger clone lies one nucleotide away. This chain uses TRBV7-6 with TRBJ2-3, with a weak D call TRBD1 (5 bases). CDR1 and CDR2 (germline): SGHVS, FNYEAQ. The CDR3 has 12 residues. CDR3 sequence reads: CASSWTTDMQYF. The CDR3 DNA reads TGTGCCAGCAGCTGGACAACAGATATGCAGTATTTT.

The rearrangement joins TRBV27 to TRBJ2-5; tentative D call: TRBD2 (5 bases). The V end was cut by 1 base, the J end by 5 bases, with 11 bases between. The CDR3 runs 14 residues. CDR1 MNHEY and CDR2 SMNVEV come from the germline V gene (reference sequence). The CDR3 loop is CASSLFEGEETQYF. CDR3 nucleotide sequence: TGTGCCAGCAGTTTATTCGAGGGTGAGGAGACCCAGTACTTC.

The sample holds a few counts of this clonotype. The chain joins TRBV19 to TRBJ2-7; TRBD1 is a possible D gene (6 bases). V dropped 3 bases and J dropped 2 bases, with 20 bases sitting between them. The CDR3 has 17 amino acids. CDR1 and CDR2 (germline): LNHDA, SQIVND (reference sequence). In DNA form, the CDR3 reads TGTGCCAGTAGTATCTCGGGGCCAGGGGTTATTACCTACGAGCAGTACTTC. Translation: CASSISGPGVITYEQYF.

Of note for this clonotype: A much larger clone differs by one base, so this may be a read error. The chain has TRBV7-2 and TRBJ2-7, with 7 bases lining up with TRBD2. The CDR3 loop spans 13 amino acids. Germline assignment: CDR1 SGHTA and CDR2 FQGNSA. J lost 4 bases, V lost 11 bases, and 11 bases had no gene match. For the CDR3, the DNA is TGTGCCCGCGGGGGAGGATGGGGTTACGAGCAGTACTTC. This translates into CARGGGWGYEQYF.

This clonotype has a handful of counts. The V gene is TRBV20-1, the J gene TRBJ2-2; D unresolved. Germline CDR1 DFQATT, CDR2 SNEGSKA (reference sequence). The V and J ends lost 2 bases and 0 bases respectively, with 22 bases between them. The CDR3 loop spans 19 amino acids. CDR3 amino acids: CSARIKVFPYPANTGELFF. The CDR3 DNA reads as TGCAGTGCTAGAATCAAGGTTTTTCCTTACCCCGCGAACACCGGGGAGCTGTTTTTT.

J is TRBJ2-3 and V is TRBV10-3; 9 bases are shared with TRBD2. Germline V gene lookup returns CDR1 ENHRY and CDR2 SYGVKD. CDR3 length: 21 residues. The V and J ends lost 2 bases and 0 bases, in that order; junction bases with no gene match: 18. The CDR3 here is CAISEVPIGAGGDASTDTQYF. The CDR3 bases are TGTGCCATCAGTGAGGTCCCTATCGGAGCGGGGGGTGACGCTAGCACAGATACGCAGTATTTT.

Details on this clonotype: This may stem from a read error, because a much larger clone lies one nucleotide away. The J gene is TRBJ2-7, the V gene TRBV25-1, with TRBD1 matching over 8 bases. Germline V gene sequence: CDR1 MGHDK, CDR2 SYGVNS. This CDR3 contains 14 residues. Trimming took 2 bases from V and 6 from J; bases not matched to a gene: 6. The CDR3 is CASSEAGGGFEQYF. The CDR3 coding sequence is TGTGCCAGCAGTGAAGCAGGGGGCGGGTTCGAGCAGTACTTC.

On this clonotype: This sequence may be a read error, since a much larger clone differs from it by one base. The rearrangement uses TRBV3-1 and TRBJ2-7; TRBD2 is a possible D gene (5 bases). The CDR3 extends over 15 amino acids. CDR1 is LGHDT and CDR2 is YNNKEL in the germline V gene (reference sequence). Here the CDR3 reads CAGSQDWRAGYEQYF. The CDR3 region has the DNA TGTGCCGGCAGCCAAGATTGGCGGGCCGGATACGAGCAGTACTTC.

This clonotype was counted ten times or more. At one end, the junction sequence differs from germline, possibly due to a read error. The chain has TRBV5-1 and TRBJ2-3, with TRBD2 matching 10 bases. The CDR3 length is 17 residues. CDR1 is SGHRS and CDR2 is YFSETQ in the germline V gene. This CDR3 reads CASSLGSSGSVTDTQYF. The DNA of the CDR3 is TGTGCCAGCAGCTTAGGGTCTAGCGGGAGTGTTACAGATACGCAGTATTTT.